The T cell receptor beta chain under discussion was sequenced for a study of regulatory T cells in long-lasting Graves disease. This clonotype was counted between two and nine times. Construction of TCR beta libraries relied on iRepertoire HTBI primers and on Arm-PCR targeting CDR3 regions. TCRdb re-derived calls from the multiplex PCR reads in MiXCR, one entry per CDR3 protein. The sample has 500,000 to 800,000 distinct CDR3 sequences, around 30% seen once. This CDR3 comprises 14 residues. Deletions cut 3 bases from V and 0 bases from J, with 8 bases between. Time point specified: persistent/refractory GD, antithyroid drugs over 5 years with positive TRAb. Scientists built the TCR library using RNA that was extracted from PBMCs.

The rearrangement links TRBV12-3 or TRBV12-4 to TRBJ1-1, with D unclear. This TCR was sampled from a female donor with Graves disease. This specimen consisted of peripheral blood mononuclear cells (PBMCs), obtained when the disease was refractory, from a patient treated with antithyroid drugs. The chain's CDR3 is CASSLSQMNTEAFF. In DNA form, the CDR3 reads TGTGCCAGCAGTTTGAGCCAGATGAACACTGAAGCTTTCTTT.